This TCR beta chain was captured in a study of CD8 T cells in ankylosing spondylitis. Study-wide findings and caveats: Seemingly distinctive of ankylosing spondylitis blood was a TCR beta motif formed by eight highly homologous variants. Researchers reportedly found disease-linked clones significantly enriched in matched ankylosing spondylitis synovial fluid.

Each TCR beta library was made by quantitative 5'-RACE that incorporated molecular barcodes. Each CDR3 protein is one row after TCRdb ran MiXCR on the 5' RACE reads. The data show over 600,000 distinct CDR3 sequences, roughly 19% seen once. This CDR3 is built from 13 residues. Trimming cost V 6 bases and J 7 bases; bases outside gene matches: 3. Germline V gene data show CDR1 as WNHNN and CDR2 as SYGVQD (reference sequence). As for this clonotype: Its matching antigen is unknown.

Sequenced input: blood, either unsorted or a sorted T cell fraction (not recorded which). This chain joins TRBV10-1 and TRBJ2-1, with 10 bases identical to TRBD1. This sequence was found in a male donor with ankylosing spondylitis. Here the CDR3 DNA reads TGCGCCAGCAGGACAGGGGGCTCAAATGAGCAGTTCTTC. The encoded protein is CASRTGGSNEQFF.